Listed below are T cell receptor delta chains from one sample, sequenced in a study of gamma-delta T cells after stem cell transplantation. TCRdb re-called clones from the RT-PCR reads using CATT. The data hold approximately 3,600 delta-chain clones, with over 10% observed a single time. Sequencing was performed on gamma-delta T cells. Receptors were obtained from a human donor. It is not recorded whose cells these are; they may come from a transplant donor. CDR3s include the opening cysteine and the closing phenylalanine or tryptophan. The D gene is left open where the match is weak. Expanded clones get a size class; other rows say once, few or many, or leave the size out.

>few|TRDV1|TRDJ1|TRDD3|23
TGTGCTCTTGGTACATACTTCCTACGTGGACTGGGGGATACTTTCCCGTACACCGATAAACTCATCTTT
CALGTYFLRGLGDTFPYTDKLIF
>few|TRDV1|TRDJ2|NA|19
TGTGCTCTTGGGAGCCGAAGGGACGAGGGGCCCTCTTCGACAGCACAACTCTTCTTT
CALGSRRDEGPSSTAQLFF
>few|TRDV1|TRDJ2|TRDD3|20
TGTGCTCTTGGGGAAAGGGGGTACTGGGGGATACCCCTTTTGACAGCACAACTCTTCTTT
CALGERGYWGIPLLTAQLFF
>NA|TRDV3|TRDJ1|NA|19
TGTGCCTTTATTCCCCACTATGGGAGCCTTCCCCTTTACACCGATAAACTCATCTTT
CAFIPHYGSLPLYTDKLIF
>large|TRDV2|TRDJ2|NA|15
TGTGCCTGTGACACCTGGGGGGCCCCGACAGCACAACTCTTCTTT
CACDTWGAPTAQLFF
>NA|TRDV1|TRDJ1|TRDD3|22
TGTGCTCCTGGGGAACTGCGGGGAGAATTAGACTGGGGGATACCGTACACCGATAAACTCATCTTT
CAPGELRGELDWGIPYTDKLIF
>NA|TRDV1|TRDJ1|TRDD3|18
TGTGCTCTTGGGGTCCCGTACTGGGGGATACTGGGGGCCGATAAACTCATCTTT
CALGVPYWGILGADKLIF
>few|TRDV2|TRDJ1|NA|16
TGTGCCTGTGACACAGGACTGGGATCTCCGTCCGATAAACTCATCTTT
CACDTGLGSPSDKLIF
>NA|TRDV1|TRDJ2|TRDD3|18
TGTGCTCTTGGGGAACGGACTCTACTGGGGGTCCCGACAGCACAACTCTTCTTT
CALGERTLLGVPTAQLFF
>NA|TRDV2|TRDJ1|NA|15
TGTGCCTGTGACACCGTCTGGCGACACACCGATAAACTCATCTTT
CACDTVWRHTDKLIF
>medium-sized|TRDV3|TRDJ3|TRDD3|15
TGTGCTATTCTGGGGGACGCCTGGGACACCCGACAGATGTTTTTC
CAILGDAWDTRQMFF
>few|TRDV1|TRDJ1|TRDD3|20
TGTGCTCTTGGGGAACCGAGTAGTGGGGGGGATAGGTTTAACACCGATAAACTCATCTTT
CALGEPSSGGDRFNTDKLIF
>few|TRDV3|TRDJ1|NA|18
TGTGCCTTTCACCCACGCCCGGCCGTGGCCGGATTTAGGGGTAAACTCATCTTT
CAFHPRPAVAGFRGKLIF
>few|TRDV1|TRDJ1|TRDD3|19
TGTGCTCTTGGGGAACTAGCTGTACTGGGGGAAATGGGCACCGATAAACTCATCTTT
CALGELAVLGEMGTDKLIF
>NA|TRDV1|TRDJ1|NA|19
TGTGCTCTTGGGGAACCAGAAGTGGAGGGAATGATGTACACCGATAAACTCATCTTT
CALGEPEVEGMMYTDKLIF
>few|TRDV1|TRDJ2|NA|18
TGCGCTCTTGGGGAACTAGTCCTACTTGGGGGATTGACAGCACAACTCTTCTTT
CALGELVLLGGLTAQLFF
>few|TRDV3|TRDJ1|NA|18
TGTGCCTCCCACGACCTCCTACGGGGACCCACGGGCACCGATAAACTCATCTTT
CASHDLLRGPTGTDKLIF
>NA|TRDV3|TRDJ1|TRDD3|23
TGTGCCTTTCTTTCCCGTACGCCTACTGGGGGACGTGCCGGTAAGACCTACACCGATAAACTCATCTTT
CAFLSRTPTGGRAGKTYTDKLIF
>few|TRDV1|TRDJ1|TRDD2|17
TGTGCTCTTGGGGAACAGGCCTTCCTACGGGAGGGACCTAGACTCATCTTT
CALGEQAFLREGPRLIF
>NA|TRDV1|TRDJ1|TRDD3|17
TGTGCTCTTGGGGATCCAAGGGGGGATACCAACACCGATAAACTCATCTTT
CALGDPRGDTNTDKLIF
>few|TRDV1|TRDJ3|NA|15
TGTGCTCTTGCGGGCCCGGGTTGGGACACCCGACAGATGTTTTTC
CALAGPGWDTRQMFF
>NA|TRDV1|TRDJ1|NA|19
TGTGCTCTTGGGGGACCCTACGTTACTGGGTTGAAGTACACCGATAAACTCATCTTT
CALGGPYVTGLKYTDKLIF
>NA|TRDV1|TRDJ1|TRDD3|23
TGTGCTCTTGGGGAAGTGACACCTACTTTTAACTGGGGAATTCGTCTCGGCACCGATAAACTCATCTTT
CALGEVTPTFNWGIRLGTDKLIF
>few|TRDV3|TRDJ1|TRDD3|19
TGTGCCTTTATTCCCCCGACTGGGGGATACGCTCCTGACACCGATGAACTCATCTTT
CAFIPPTGGYAPDTDELIF
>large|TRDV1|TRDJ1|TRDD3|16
TGTGCTCTTGGGGACCCTTCCTGGGGGATTGCGGATAAACTCATCTTT
CALGDPSWGIADKLIF
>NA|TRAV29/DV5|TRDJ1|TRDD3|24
TGTGCAGCAACCTTTCTTCCTACTGTGGGGACTGGGGGATACCACCCCATGTACACCGATAAACTCATCTTT
CAATFLPTVGTGGYHPMYTDKLIF
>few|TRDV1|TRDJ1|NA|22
TGTGCCCTTGGGGAAAGTCCCTACCCAGGGCGGATTCTATTTGATCACACCGGTAAACTCATCTTT
CALGESPYPGRILFDHTGKLIF
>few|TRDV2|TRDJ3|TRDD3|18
TGTGCCTGTGACGGGGGGATATGGAGCTCCTGGGACACCCGACAGATGTTTTTC
CACDGGIWSSWDTRQMFF
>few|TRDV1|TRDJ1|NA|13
TGTGCTCTTGGGGAGGTCCCCTTATATAAACTCATCTTT
CALGEVPLYKLIF
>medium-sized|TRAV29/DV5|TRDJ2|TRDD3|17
TGTGCAGCAAGCGCGTTGTACTGGGGGCCTGCGGCAGCACAACTCTTCTTT
CAASALYWGPAAAQLFF
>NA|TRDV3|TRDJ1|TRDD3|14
TGTGCCCCAAACGGGTGGGGGATACCCGATAAACTCATCTTT
CAPNGWGIPDKLIF
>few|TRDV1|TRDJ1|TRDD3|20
TGTGCTCTTGGGGAACTTGACGGAAACTGGGGGATATATGCCTCCGATAAACTCATCTTT
CALGELDGNWGIYASDKLIF
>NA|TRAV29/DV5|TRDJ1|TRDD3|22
TGTGCAGCAAGCCTAATGACCTTCGGGGCTTCGGGGGGGATCTCGTACACCGATAAACTCATCTTT
CAASLMTFGASGGISYTDKLIF
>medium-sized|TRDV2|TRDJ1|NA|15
TGTGCCTGTGACCCTGTGGGGGGTCCGACCGATAAACTCATCTTT
CACDPVGGPTDKLIF
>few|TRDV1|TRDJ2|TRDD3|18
TGTGCTCTTGGGGACAATCTACGGGCTGGGGGATGGACTGCACAACTCTTCTTT
CALGDNLRAGGWTAQLFF
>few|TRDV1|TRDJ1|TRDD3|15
TGTGCTCTTGGGGAGGGGCTGGGGGATTACGATAAACTCATCTTT
CALGEGLGDYDKLIF
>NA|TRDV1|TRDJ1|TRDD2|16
TGTGCTCTTGGGAACACCCGGCCTTCCTCCTCCGATAAACTCATCTTT
CALGNTRPSSSDKLIF
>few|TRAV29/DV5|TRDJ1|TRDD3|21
TGTGCAGCCCCGGCCGGACGATCCACTGGGGGCCAGAAGGCGTACACCGATAAACTCATCTTT
CAAPAGRSTGGQKAYTDKLIF
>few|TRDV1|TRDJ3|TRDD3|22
TGTGCTCTTGGGGAAGGTCGTGCATGGGGGATACGCCCAACCTGGGACACCCGACAGATGTTTTTC
CALGEGRAWGIRPTWDTRQMFF
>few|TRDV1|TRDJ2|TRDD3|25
TGTGCTCTTGGGGAACATAACAGTTATGGAACTGGGGGATACAAGAGGATTTATGTGACAGCACAACTCTTCTTT
CALGEHNSYGTGGYKRIYVTAQLFF
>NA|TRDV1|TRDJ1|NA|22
TGTGCTCTTGGGGGCCCCTTCGATCCTCACTCCTTCCTACTGGGGGCAACCGATAAACTCATCTTT
CALGGPFDPHSFLLGATDKLIF
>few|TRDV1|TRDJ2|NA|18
TGTGCTCTTGGGGAACTAGAAGAAACCCCTGGGACCTTTAGCAGGTTCTTCTTT
CALGELEETPGTFSRFFF
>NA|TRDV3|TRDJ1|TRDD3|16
TGTGCCTTTCGGACGAGGCTTGGGGGATACGCCGATAAACTCATCTTT
CAFRTRLGGYADKLIF
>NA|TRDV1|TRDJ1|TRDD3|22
TGTGCTCTTGGGGACACTCTGATCCTACCCGGTAAACTGGGGGATGGTTCTGATAAACTCATCTTT
CALGDTLILPGKLGDGSDKLIF
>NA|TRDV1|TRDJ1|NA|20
TGTGCTCTTGGGGAACTACACGATCCTGGGGAGGTGGGTGCGACCGATAAACTCATCTTT
CALGELHDPGEVGATDKLIF
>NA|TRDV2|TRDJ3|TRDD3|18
TGTGCCTGTGACTACTGGGGGGCGAGCTCCTGGGACACCCGACAGATGTTTTTC
CACDYWGASSWDTRQMFF
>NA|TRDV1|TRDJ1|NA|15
TGTGCTCTTGGGGAATCAGCGGATTTGGGCGATAAACTCATCTTT
CALGESADLGDKLIF
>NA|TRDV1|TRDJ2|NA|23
TGTGCTCTTGGGGATCCAATCCTTTACCCTGTTCTGTCTGGACCAAATAAGACGGCACAACTCTTCTTT
CALGDPILYPVLSGPNKTAQLFF
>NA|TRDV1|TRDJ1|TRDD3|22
TGTGCTCTTGGGGAACGAAAGCTTCCTACCCAGAACTGGGGGATACGCCCCGATAAACTCATCTTT
CALGERKLPTQNWGIRPDKLIF
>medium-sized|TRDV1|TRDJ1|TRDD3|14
TGTGCTCTTGGGACTGGGGGATACGGCGATAAACTCATCTTT
CALGTGGYGDKLIF
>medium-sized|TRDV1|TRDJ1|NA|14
TGTGCTCTTGGGGCGGCGGACTTTCACATCAAACTCATCTTT
CALGAADFHIKLIF
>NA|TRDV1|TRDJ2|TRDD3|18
TGTGCTCTTGGGGAAGTTCCCAACGGGGGATACGCGACAGCACAACTCTTCTTT
CALGEVPNGGYATAQLFF
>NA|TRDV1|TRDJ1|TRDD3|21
TGTGCTCTTGGGGAAAAAATGGTCGCCTACGACTGGGGGATACGCTCCGATAAACTCATCTTT
CALGEKMVAYDWGIRSDKLIF
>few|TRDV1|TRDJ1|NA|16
TGTGCTCTTGGGGATCTTTCCCCGGCTCACACCGATAAACCCATCTTT
CALGDLSPAHTDKPIF
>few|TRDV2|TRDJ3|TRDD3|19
TGTGCCTGTGACAACGCGGGGGATTCCACCTCCTGGGACACCCGACAGATGTTTTTC
CACDNAGDSTSWDTRQMFF